This TCR beta chain appears in the sequencing data of a study of blood T cell repertoires in COVID-19. Here immunoSEQ multiplex PCR was the method, and the copy in TCRdb shows in-frame clones only, minus some. In the table there are around 180,000 clones, 80% to 90% of which are singletons. With V trimmed by 6 bases and J by 2 bases, 7 bases remained unmatched. The CDR3 is 13 residues long. The germline gives CDR1 SQVTM, CDR2 ANQGSEA. The clonotype originates from a woman aged 40 to 49 with acute COVID-19. The sequencing input was PBMCs or T cells enriched from blood (not recorded which). This chain connects TRBV29-1 to TRBJ2-7; 7 bases agree with TRBD1. DNA of the CDR3: TGCAGCGTAGCACAGGGGAGCACCTACGAGCAGTACTTC. Translated: CSVAQGSTYEQYF.